The rows below give T cell receptor beta chains drawn from one sample of a study of radiotherapy plus CTLA-4 blockade in lung cancer. TCRdb keeps only in-frame clones here, not all; method: immunoSEQ multiplex PCR. The sample lists 30,000 to 35,000 clones, around four fifths occurring once. The sample consisted of peripheral blood, taken from a patient treated with radiotherapy plus ipilimumab. The receptors derive from a human donor with non-small cell lung cancer who had stable disease on radiotherapy plus ipilimumab. CDR3s include the opening cysteine and the closing phenylalanine or tryptophan. The D gene is left open where the match is weak. Only part of the rows carry a size: once, few, many, or a class if the clone is expanded.

v_call	j_call	clone_size	d_call	cdr3_length	cdr3_aa	cdr3_nt
TRBV6-5	TRBJ2-3	NA	NA	13	CASSYSRADTQYF	TGTGCCAGCAGTTACTCGCGGGCAGATACGCAGTATTTT
TRBV6-1	TRBJ1-2	NA	NA	14	CASSDVTDGYGYTF	TGTGCCAGCAGTGATGTGACAGACGGTTATGGCTACACCTTC
TRBV6-5	TRBJ2-6	NA	NA	16	CASSYFRGAGANVLTF	TGTGCCAGCAGTTACTTTCGGGGGGCAGGGGCCAACGTCCTGACTTTC
TRBV5-5	TRBJ2-2	NA	NA	15	CASSLVVGPTGELFF	TGTGCCAGCAGCTTGGTGGTGGGGCCCACCGGGGAGCTGTTTTTT
TRBV7-9	TRBJ2-5	once	NA	11	CASSQSETQYF	TGTGCCAGCAGCCAATCGGAGACCCAGTACTTC
TRBV4-3	TRBJ2-7	NA	NA	13	CASSQEGGGEQYF	TGCGCCAGCAGCCAAGAAGGAGGAGGCGAGCAGTACTTC
TRBV13	TRBJ2-2	few	TRBD1	16	CASSLKSGGLTGELFF	TGTGCCAGCAGCTTAAAGTCAGGGGGTCTCACCGGGGAGCTGTTTTTT
TRBV5-5	TRBJ1-2	once	TRBD1	15	CASSLAGTGKNGYTF	TGTGCCAGCAGCTTGGCCGGGACAGGGAAGAATGGCTACACCTTC
TRBV2	TRBJ2-3	NA	NA	11	CASMTEGTQYF	TGTGCCAGCATGACGGAGGGGACGCAGTATTTT
TRBV11-2	TRBJ2-1	NA	TRBD1	15	CASSLAGGSMYEQFF	TGTGCCAGCAGCTTGGCAGGGGGTAGTATGTATGAGCAGTTCTTC
TRBV27	TRBJ1-6	NA	NA	13	CASSFQDFSPLHF	TGTGCCAGCAGTTTTCAGGACTTTTCACCCCTCCACTTT
TRBV6-1	TRBJ1-2	NA	TRBD1	14	CASRDRGRVYGYTF	TGTGCCAGCAGGGACAGGGGGCGAGTTTATGGCTACACCTTC
TRBV30	TRBJ1-2	NA	NA	12	CAWTGTYYGYTF	TGTGCCTGGACCGGGACATACTATGGCTACACCTTC
TRBV6-1	TRBJ2-1	few	TRBD1	15	CASRRDRGVYNEQFF	TGTGCCAGCAGAAGGGACAGGGGGGTATACAATGAGCAGTTCTTC
TRBV27	TRBJ2-7	medium-sized	NA	13	CASSSGVSYEQYF	TGTGCCAGCAGTTCTGGGGTATCCTACGAGCAGTACTTC
TRBV5-1	TRBJ2-7	NA	TRBD1	13	CASRLNTGGEQYF	TGCGCCAGCAGGCTAAACACAGGGGGCGAGCAGTACTTC
TRBV19	TRBJ2-1	NA	TRBD1	14	CASSRTAGGGEQFF	TGTGCCAGTAGTAGAACGGCAGGGGGCGGCGAGCAGTTCTTC
TRBV25-1	TRBJ1-6	NA	NA	14	CASSVIGPYSPLHF	TGTGCCAGCAGTGTGATAGGGCCTTATTCACCCCTCCACTTT
TRBV19	TRBJ1-1	NA	NA	13	CASSIQGSTEAFF	TGTGCCAGTAGTATACAGGGTAGCACTGAAGCTTTCTTT
TRBV21-1	TRBJ2-3	NA	NA	16	CASSFPGTGSTDTQYF	TGTGCCAGCAGCTTCCCCGGGACAGGGTCGACAGATACGCAGTATTTT
TRBV7-3	TRBJ1-1	NA	TRBD1	16	CASSPRTGRENTEAFF	TGTGCCAGCAGCCCCCGGACAGGGAGGGAAAACACTGAAGCTTTCTTT
TRBV6-5	TRBJ1-4	NA	NA	15	CASSYGRISNEKLFF	TGTGCCAGCAGTTACGGGAGGATTTCTAATGAAAAACTGTTTTTT
TRBV7-3	TRBJ2-3	few	NA	12	CASSLRSDTQYF	TGTGCCAGCAGCTTACGGTCAGATACGCAGTATTTT
TRBV19	TRBJ1-1	NA	NA	14	CASSITRRDTEAFF	TGTGCCAGTAGTATAACAAGGCGCGACACTGAAGCTTTCTTT
TRBV25-1	TRBJ1-2	NA	NA	14	CASSEVTRNYGYTF	TGTGCCAGCAGTGAAGTGACAAGAAACTATGGCTACACCTTC
TRBV19	TRBJ1-5	NA	NA	12	CASSTPPQPQHF	TGTGCCAGTAGTACCCCCCCCCAGCCCCAGCATTTT
TRBV18	TRBJ1-2	NA	TRBD1	16	CASLGQTSQTNYGYTF	TGTGCCAGCCTGGGACAGACTTCCCAAACTAACTATGGCTACACCTTC
TRBV4-2	TRBJ1-3	NA	NA	15	CASSRDWSSGNTIYF	TGTGCCAGCAGCAGGGATTGGTCTAGTGGAAACACCATATATTTT
TRBV11-2	TRBJ1-3	once	NA	18	CASSLAWDGRNSGNTIYF	TGTGCCAGCAGCTTAGCCTGGGACGGCCGAAACTCTGGAAACACCATATATTTT
TRBV28	TRBJ2-1	NA	NA	16	CASSFAGATWGNEQFF	TGTGCCAGCAGTTTTGCAGGGGCGACCTGGGGCAATGAGCAGTTCTTC
TRBV9	TRBJ2-5	NA	TRBD1	15	CASSVDRGLQETQYF	TGTGCCAGCAGCGTAGACAGGGGTCTCCAAGAGACCCAGTACTTC
TRBV11-2	TRBJ1-3	NA	NA	17	CASSLDRALGPGNTIYF	TGTGCCAGCAGCTTAGATCGGGCCCTGGGGCCTGGAAACACCATATATTTT
TRBV19	TRBJ1-1	few	NA	12	CASSQGLLGAFF	TGTGCCAGTAGCCAGGGCCTCCTGGGAGCTTTCTTT
TRBV7-2	TRBJ1-6	NA	NA	16	CASSSQPGALNSPLHF	TGTGCCAGCAGCTCGCAGCCCGGGGCCTTGAATTCACCCCTCCACTTT
TRBV27	TRBJ1-2	NA	TRBD1	18	CASSLGASTMDRVRGYTF	TGTGCCAGCAGTTTAGGGGCGAGTACAATGGACAGGGTGCGGGGCTACACCTTC
TRBV6-5	TRBJ1-2	NA	NA	16	CASSYSIFLVRDGYTF	TGTGCCAGCAGTTACTCGATATTTCTCGTTAGGGATGGCTACACCTTC
TRBV15	TRBJ2-5	few	NA	14	CATSRDLGGETQYF	TGTGCCACCAGCAGAGATCTTGGGGGAGAGACCCAGTACTTC
TRBV19	TRBJ1-2	NA	TRBD1	12	CASTDRVYGYTF	TGTGCCAGCACCGACAGGGTCTATGGCTACACCTTC
TRBV19	TRBJ2-5	few	NA	13	CASSISREETQYF	TGTGCCAGTAGTATCTCCAGAGAAGAGACCCAGTACTTC
TRBV10-3	TRBJ1-2	NA	TRBD1	14	CAISESGQGYGYTF	TGTGCCATCAGTGAGTCGGGACAGGGATATGGCTACACCTTC
TRBV9	TRBJ1-1	NA	TRBD1	14	CASSVTPKGGYAFF	TGTGCCAGCAGCGTGACCCCCAAAGGGGGCTATGCTTTCTTT
TRBV29-1	TRBJ1-3	NA	NA	12	CSVGDSGNTIYF	TGCAGCGTTGGGGACTCTGGAAACACCATATATTTT
TRBV10-1	TRBJ2-2	few	NA	14	CASMKETGTGELFF	TGCGCCAGCATGAAAGAGACAGGCACCGGGGAGCTGTTTTTT